The clone carrying this T cell receptor beta chain has at least ten counts. Its matching antigen is unknown. Sequence at one end of the junction differs from germline and may be a read error. Unique molecular identifiers were affixed to single, distinct cDNA molecules. TCRdb ran MiXCR on the 5' RACE reads and lists one entry per CDR3 protein. The sample shows about 46,000 distinct CDR3 sequences, around 10% of them seen only once. The sample belongs to a study of early T cells in non-severe SARS-CoV-2 infection. Study-wide context: Unsorted whole-blood RNA was sequenced in bulk, leaving chains unpaired.

Study findings and constraints: VDJdb matches were skewed toward anti-spike CD8 T cell responses.

Germline loops: CDR1 SNHLY, CDR2 FYNNEI. CDR3 length equals 15 residues. J is TRBJ2-1 and V is TRBV2; 9 bases fit TRBD2. The material sequenced was whole blood, taken at baseline. The TCR comes from an adult who was a healthcare worker with PCR-confirmed SARS-CoV-2 infection or an uninfected control (not recorded which). CDR3 nucleotide sequence: TGTGCCAGCAGGGAAGAGGCGGGGGGGCGAAATGAGCAGTTCTTC. This codes for CASREEAGGRNEQFF. Looking up the rest from reference TRBV2 and TRBJ2-1 gives the full variable domain: EPEVTQTPSHQVTQMGQEVILRCVPISNHLYFYWYRQILGQKVEFLVSFYNNEISEKSEIFDDQFSVERPDGSNFTLKIRSTKLEDSAMYFCASREEAGGRNEQFFGPGTRLTVL.